This TCR beta chain was sequenced for a study of cytomegalovirus exposure and HLA in healthy donors. The study, taken as a whole, reports: Published work reported that the classifier diagnosed cytomegalovirus status with high specificity and sensitivity.

The donors comprised healthy bone marrow donors. As for this clone: What it binds is not known.

The CDR3 runs 16 residues. Germline values: CDR1 SGHVS, CDR2 FQNEAQ. Trimming removed 1 base at V and 5 bases at J, with 15 bases between. The PCR had 60 Vbeta and 13 Jbeta primers. Assay used: immunoSEQ multiplex PCR; TCRdb lists only in-frame clones, some missing. The table has 250,000 or so clones, under 90% seen once; the top ten hold over 1%. Material for sequencing was PBMCs. The gene calls are TRBV7-8 and TRBJ1-5; D is perhaps TRBD1 (6 bases). The sequence was collected from a human donor in good health. CDR3 amino acids: CASSLDSRTAYQPQHF. Here the CDR3 DNA reads TGTGCCAGCAGCTTAGATTCCCGGACAGCTTATCAGCCCCAGCATTTT. Together with reference TRBV7-8 and TRBJ1-5, the CDR3 gives the full variable domain: GAGVSQSPRYKVAKRGQDVALRCDPISGHVSLFWYQQALGQGPEFLTYFQNEAQLDKSGLPSDRFFAERPEGSVSTLKIQRTQQEDSAVYLCASSLDSRTAYQPQHFGDGTRLSIL.